This T cell receptor beta chain came from a study of T cells in Graves' hyperthyroidism and ophthalmopathy. Overall study results and limits: In the blood, most expanded thyroid clonotypes above 0.001 appeared as well. Ophthalmopathy cases were set apart from stable hyperthyroidism by a 13 V-J model.

This clonotype was detected a few times. Its target is unknown. Amplified TCR beta CDR3 regions came from RNA transcripts. Primed by the HTBI set, a first-round RT-PCR was run on the TCR CDR3. TCRdb called the multiplex PCR reads again in MiXCR, with one record for every CDR3 protein. The sample lists roughly 200,000 distinct CDR3 sequences, about a sixth seen once, with over 45% in the top ten. Germline values: CDR1 SNHLY, CDR2 FYNNEI. The ends were cut back, 4 bases at V and 5 bases at J, with 12 bases in the middle. The CDR3 loop spans 15 amino acids. The sequenced material came from blood. The chain recombines TRBV2 with TRBJ1-6, with unresolved D. The receptor comes from a woman aged 45-59 years with Graves' hyperthyroidism. CDR3 region: CASSGVRRDNSPLHF. CDR3 bases: TGTGCCAGCAGTGGAGTTCGAAGGGATAATTCACCCCTCCACTTT.